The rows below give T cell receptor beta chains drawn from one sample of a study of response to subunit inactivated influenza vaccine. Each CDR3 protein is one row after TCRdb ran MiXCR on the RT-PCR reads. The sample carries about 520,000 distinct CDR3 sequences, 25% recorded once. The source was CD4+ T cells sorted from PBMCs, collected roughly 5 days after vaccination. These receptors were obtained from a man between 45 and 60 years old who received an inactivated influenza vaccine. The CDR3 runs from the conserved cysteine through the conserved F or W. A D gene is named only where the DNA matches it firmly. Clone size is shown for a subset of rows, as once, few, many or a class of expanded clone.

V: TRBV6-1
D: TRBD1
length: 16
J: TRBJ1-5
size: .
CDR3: CASSRDRLYSNQPQHF
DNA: TGTGCCAGCAGTCGGGACAGGTTATATAGCAATCAGCCCCAGCATTTT

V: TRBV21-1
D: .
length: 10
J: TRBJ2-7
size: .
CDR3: CASSKDEQYF
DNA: TGTGCCAGCAGCAAAGACGAGCAGTACTTC

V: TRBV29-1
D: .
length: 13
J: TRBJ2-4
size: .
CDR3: CSVGRTTENIQYF
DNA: TGCAGCGTTGGAAGGACAACCGAAAACATTCAGTACTTC

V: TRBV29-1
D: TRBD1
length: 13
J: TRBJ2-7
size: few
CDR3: CSARQGPAYEQYF
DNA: TGCAGCGCCCGACAGGGGCCGGCTTACGAGCAGTACTTC

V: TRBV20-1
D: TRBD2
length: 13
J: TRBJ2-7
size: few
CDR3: CSAQTSGSYEQYF
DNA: TGCAGTGCCCAGACTAGCGGGAGCTACGAGCAGTACTTC

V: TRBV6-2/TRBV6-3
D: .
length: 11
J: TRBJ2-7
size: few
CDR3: CASNDWRGQYF
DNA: TGTGCCAGCAACGACTGGAGAGGGCAGTACTTC

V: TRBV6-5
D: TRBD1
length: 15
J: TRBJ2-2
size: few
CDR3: CASSWRQGNTGELFF
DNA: TGTGCCAGCAGTTGGCGACAGGGAAACACCGGGGAGCTGTTTTTT

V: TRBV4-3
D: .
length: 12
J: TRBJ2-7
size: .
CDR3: CASSQDWDEQYF
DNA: TGCGCCAGCAGCCAAGACTGGGACGAGCAGTACTTC

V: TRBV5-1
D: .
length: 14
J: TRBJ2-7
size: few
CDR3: CASSLAWGNYEQYF
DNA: TGCGCCAGCAGCTTGGCCTGGGGAAACTACGAGCAGTACTTC

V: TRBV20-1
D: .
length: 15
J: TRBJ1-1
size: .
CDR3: CSAFGRSPFNTEAFF
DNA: TGCAGTGCCTTCGGCCGGTCGCCCTTTAACACTGAAGCTTTCTTT

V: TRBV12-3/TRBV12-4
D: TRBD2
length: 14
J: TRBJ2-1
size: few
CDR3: CASSLGTSGRLQFF
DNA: TGTGCCAGCAGTCTCGGGACTAGCGGGAGGCTACAGTTCTTC

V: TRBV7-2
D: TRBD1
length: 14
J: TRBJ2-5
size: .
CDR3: CASSFKDRVETQYF
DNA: TGTGCCAGCAGCTTTAAGGACAGGGTGGAGACCCAGTACTTC

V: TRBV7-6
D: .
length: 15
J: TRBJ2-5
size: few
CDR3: CASSRRVDGQETQYF
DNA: TGTGCCAGCAGCAGGAGGGTGGACGGCCAAGAGACCCAGTACTTC

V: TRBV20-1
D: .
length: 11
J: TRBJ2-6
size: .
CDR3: CSGGTANVLTF
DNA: TGCAGTGGGGGGACTGCCAACGTCCTGACTTTC

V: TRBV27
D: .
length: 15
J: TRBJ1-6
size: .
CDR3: CASGRQSSYNSPLHF
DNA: TGTGCCAGCGGGCGGCAGAGCTCCTATAATTCACCCCTCCACTTT

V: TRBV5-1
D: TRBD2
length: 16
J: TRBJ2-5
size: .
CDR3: CASTLLASGRMETQYF
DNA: TGCGCCAGCACCCTCTTGGCTAGCGGGAGGATGGAGACCCAGTACTTC

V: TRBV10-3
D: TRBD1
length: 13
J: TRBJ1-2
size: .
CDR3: CAISVGQGIGYTF
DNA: TGTGCCATCAGCGTGGGACAGGGGATCGGCTACACCTTC